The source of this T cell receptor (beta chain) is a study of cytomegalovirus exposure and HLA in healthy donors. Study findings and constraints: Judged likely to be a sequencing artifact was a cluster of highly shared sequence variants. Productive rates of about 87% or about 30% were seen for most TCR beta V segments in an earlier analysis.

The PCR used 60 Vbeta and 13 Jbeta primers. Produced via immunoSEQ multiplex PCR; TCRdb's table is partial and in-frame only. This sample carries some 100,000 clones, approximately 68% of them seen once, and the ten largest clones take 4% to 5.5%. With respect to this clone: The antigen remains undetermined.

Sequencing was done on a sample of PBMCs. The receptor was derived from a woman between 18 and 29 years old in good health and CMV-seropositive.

This chain's CDR3 is CASINAGVGETQYF. The DNA of the CDR3 is TGTGCCAGCATTAACGCGGGGGTCGGTGAGACCCAGTACTTC. The chain uses TRBV5-4 and TRBJ2-5; 7 positions match TRBD2. The CDR3 totals 14 residues. With 6 bases clipped from V and 5 bases from J, the junction kept 10 bases outside the gene matches. Germline values: CDR1 SGHNT, CDR2 YYREEE (reference sequence).